This is a list of T cell receptor beta chains from one sample in a study of shared clonotypes between healthy human individuals. The protocol was immunoSEQ multiplex PCR, while the TCRdb copy is restricted to in-frame clones and leaves out a portion. The table records roughly 1,000,000 clones, approximately 80% of them present only once. Sequencing was done on a sample of memory CD4+ T cells from PBMCs. The source of these receptors is a man aged 18 to 29 in good health. Some clones in this sample may be carry-over from other donors' samples. Each CDR3 is given with its conserved first and last residue. A D gene is named only where the DNA matches it firmly. Size is stated for part of the rows, as once, few or many counts, or as a class when the clone is expanded.

clone_size d_call j_call v_call cdr3_nt cdr3_aa
NA NA TRBJ2-5 TRBV11-2 TGTGCCAGCAGCTTTACTGTCCAGGAGACCCAGTACTTC CASSFTVQETQYF
NA TRBD1 TRBJ2-7 TRBV11-2 TGTGCCAGCAGCCCAAGGAGGCAGGGGGCTCACGAGCAGTACTTC CASSPRRQGAHEQYF
NA NA TRBJ2-6 TRBV6-1 TGTGCCAGCAGTGAGGTGCGTGGGGCCAACGTCCTGACTTTC CASSEVRGANVLTF
NA TRBD2 TRBJ2-3 TRBV29-1 TGCAGCGTTGAGGGTATTAGTGGCGGGAGGTCGAGCACAGATACGCAGTATTTT CSVEGISGGRSSTDTQYF
NA TRBD2 TRBJ2-1 TRBV30 TGTGCCTGGAGAGGTAGCGGGCTCTACAATGAGCAGTTCTTC CAWRGSGLYNEQFF
NA TRBD2 TRBJ2-1 TRBV6-1 TGTGCCAGCAGTCCCCCGGGACTAAGTCGCAATGAGCAGTTCTTC CASSPPGLSRNEQFF
NA NA TRBJ1-2 TRBV28 TGTGCCAGCAGTTTCGGGGGGGCTTATGGCTACACCTTC CASSFGGAYGYTF
once NA TRBJ2-1 TRBV10-3 TGTGCCATCAGTGAGTCTGTTAGCGGCTCCTACAATGAGCAGTTCTTC CAISESVSGSYNEQFF
once NA TRBJ1-2 TRBV5-4 TGTGCCAGCAACATAGGGGGGGCACCCTATGGCTACACCTTC CASNIGGAPYGYTF
few TRBD1 TRBJ1-2 TRBV19 TGTGCCACCGGGACAGGCCTGAGGGGCTACACCTTC CATGTGLRGYTF
NA NA TRBJ1-5 TRBV18 TGTGCCAGCTCACCAGGCCTGACAGGAGGCAATCAGCCCCAGCATTTT CASSPGLTGGNQPQHF
NA NA TRBJ2-1 TRBV9 TGTGCCAGCAGATTAGACAGTGGCCATGAGCAGTTCTTC CASRLDSGHEQFF
NA TRBD2 TRBJ2-3 TRBV29-1 TGCAGCGTTCCTAGGGGACTAGCGGGAGGGGGATCTAGCACAGATACGCAGTATTTT CSVPRGLAGGGSSTDTQYF
NA TRBD1 TRBJ2-5 TRBV4-1 TGCGCCAGCAGCCTCACGGGGACAGGGGGCCGAGAGACCCAGTACTTC CASSLTGTGGRETQYF
NA NA TRBJ1-5 TRBV28 TGTGCCAGCATCCCTCTGGGCAATCAGCCCCAGCATTTT CASIPLGNQPQHF
once TRBD1 TRBJ2-5 TRBV7-9 TGTGCCAGCAGCCAAAACCCACGGGACAGGGTGTCTCAGGAGACCCAGTACTTC CASSQNPRDRVSQETQYF
once TRBD2 TRBJ2-7 TRBV11-2 TGTGCCAGCAGCTTAGAACGCGGGAGTAGTCAATACGAGCAGTACTTC CASSLERGSSQYEQYF
NA NA TRBJ2-1 TRBV11-2 TGTGCCAGCAGCGCACAGGGTTACGCGACTGAGCAGTTCTTC CASSAQGYATEQFF
NA NA TRBJ2-1 TRBV9 TGTGCCAGTACGCGGGGGCAATACAATGAGCAGTTCTTC CASTRGQYNEQFF
NA TRBD1 TRBJ1-4 TRBV9 TGTGCCAGCAGCGCCGGGACAGGGGCTGAAAAACTGTTTTTT CASSAGTGAEKLFF
NA NA TRBJ2-5 TRBV5-1 TGCGCCAGCAGCTTGCTAGTGGGAGAGACCCAGTACTTC CASSLLVGETQYF
NA NA TRBJ2-5 TRBV7-2 TGTGCCAGCAGCTTATACCCCGAGTACCAAGAGACCCAGTACTTC CASSLYPEYQETQYF
NA NA TRBJ2-6 TRBV28 TGTGCCAGCAGTCCCCCGAGGGTCTCTGGGGCCAACGTCCTGACTTTC CASSPPRVSGANVLTF
NA NA TRBJ2-5 TRBV9 TGTGCCAGCAGCGCAGACGGTCTCCAAGAGACCCAGTACTTC CASSADGLQETQYF
NA TRBD1 TRBJ1-3 TRBV28 TGTGCCAGCAGCCTAGGGGGCTACGGAAACACCATATATTTT CASSLGGYGNTIYF
NA NA TRBJ2-5 TRBV7-2 TGTGCCAGCAGCCCCGGGCCGACCGAGACCCAGTACTTC CASSPGPTETQYF
NA NA TRBJ1-2 TRBV7-9 TGTGCCAGCAGCTTAGTAGGTTATGGCTACACCTTC CASSLVGYGYTF
few NA TRBJ1-5 TRBV4-2 TGTGCCAGCAGCCAACAGGGCTCTAATCAGCCCCAGCATTTT CASSQQGSNQPQHF